Below are 6 T cell receptor beta chains sequenced from a single sample in a study of control samples from healthy donors and cancer patients. The protocol was immunoSEQ multiplex PCR, while the TCRdb copy is restricted to in-frame clones and leaves out a portion. The sample yields roughly 160,000 clones, 96% seen once. The sequenced sample consisted of blood. These receptors originate from a woman in her twenties or thirties in good health.

The rearrangement links TRBV2 to TRBJ1-2; 8 bases align to TRBD1. V lost 4 bases, J lost 4 bases, and 2 bases stayed unmatched. The length of the CDR3 is 13 residues. Germline assignment: CDR1 SNHLY and CDR2 FYNNEI. CDR3 coding DNA: TGTGCCAGCAGTGGACAGGGGTCCTATGGCTACACCTTC. Its translation is CASSGQGSYGYTF.

The V call is TRBV20-1, the J call TRBJ2-5, with 7 bases identical to TRBD2. Trimming cost V 6 bases and J 9 bases; bases outside gene matches: 7. CDR1 and CDR2 from the germline V gene are DFQATT and SNEGSKA (reference sequence). There are 11 residues in the CDR3. DNA of the CDR3: TGCAGTGCGGGACCGGGGGGAGCCCAGTACTTC. Its protein product is CSAGPGGAQYF.

J is TRBJ2-3 and V is TRBV20-1; D may be TRBD1 or TRBD2 (5 bases each). V was cut by 3 bases and J by 4 bases, with 17 bases left in between. CDR3 length: 15 residues. Germline CDR1 is DFQATT and CDR2 is SNEGSKA (reference sequence). DNA for the CDR3: TGCAGTGCTAGTGAGGGGAGAATCGGCCCAGATACGCAGTATTTT. Protein: CSASEGRIGPDTQYF.

V gene TRBV25-1 combines with J gene TRBJ2-4; D perhaps matches TRBD2 (7 bases). Germline V gene data show CDR1 as MGHDK and CDR2 as SYGVNS. Trimming took 1 base from V and 0 from J, leaving 16 bases between them. The CDR3 has 18 amino acids. Written as DNA, the CDR3 is TGTGCCAGCAGTGAATCGGGGGGCAAGATAGTAGCCAAAAACATTCAGTACTTC. Its translation is CASSESGGKIVAKNIQYF.

The rearrangement uses TRBV15 and TRBJ1-6; D uncertain. Per germline, CDR1 LNHNV and CDR2 YYDKDF (reference sequence). V dropped 2 bases and J dropped 6 bases, with 23 bases sitting between them. The CDR3 loop spans 19 amino acids. The CDR3: CATSRQIINERISNSPLHF. The CDR3 nucleotides are TGTGCCACCAGCAGACAGATCATAAACGAACGGATCAGTAATTCACCCCTCCACTTT. The full variable domain, rest sourced from reference TRBV15 and TRBJ1-6, is DAMVIQNPRYQVTQFGKPVTLSCSQTLNHNVMYWYQQKSSQAPKLLFHYYDKDFNNEADTPDNFQSRRPNTSFCFLDIRSPGLGDTAMYLCATSRQIINERISNSPLHFGNGTRLTVT.

The chain couples TRBV7-3 to TRBJ1-1; D remains unclear. V was clipped by 5 bases and J by 2 bases, with 12 bases between them. The germline gives CDR1 SGHTA, CDR2 FQGTGA. The CDR3 spans 14 residues. The CDR3 DNA sequence: TGTGCCAGCAGCCCCTCTGGCGTTAACACTGAAGCTTTCTTT. The encoded protein is CASSPSGVNTEAFF.